The rows below give T cell receptor beta chains drawn from one sample of a study of blood T cell repertoires in COVID-19. The data were produced by immunoSEQ multiplex PCR, yet TCRdb's version contains in-frame clones alone and is incomplete. The sample consists of 40,000 or so clones, roughly 74% of them appearing once. The sequenced sample was peripheral blood. Receptors were obtained from a man of 80 years or more with acute or convalescent COVID-19. The conserved cysteine and the conserved F or W are not part of the CDR3 here.

v_gene	j_gene	CDR3aa
TRBV6-5	TRBJ2-7	ASSRRGRHEQY
TRBV2	TRBJ2-7	ASKEVEEQY
TRBV19	TRBJ1-3	ASRVGSGNTIY
TRBV7-2	TRBJ2-2	ASTLGTSGRPYTGELF
TRBV7-3	TRBJ2-2	ASSLRAGGIPGELF
TRBV6-2/TRBV6-3	TRBJ1-2	ASSPLRPNYGYT
TRBV11-2	TRBJ1-3	ASSLLYRAGGNTIY
TRBV11-2	TRBJ2-5	ASSLDGGRKKTQY
TRBV6-5	TRBJ1-2	ATSNRGLFYT
TRBV11-3	TRBJ2-3	ASSPGLASTDTQY
TRBV7-3	TRBJ2-1	ASSGSRTGGKNEQF
TRBV5-1	TRBJ2-3	ATGTSGSTDTQY
TRBV7-2	TRBJ2-1	ASSLAGFRNEQF
TRBV18	TRBJ2-7	ASSPLLYPAYEQY
TRBV19	TRBJ2-7	ASSIEFRAYGTGRAYEQY
TRBV5-1	TRBJ2-3	ASSLVPSGKTDTQY
TRBV14	TRBJ2-7	ASSQVLSSYEQY